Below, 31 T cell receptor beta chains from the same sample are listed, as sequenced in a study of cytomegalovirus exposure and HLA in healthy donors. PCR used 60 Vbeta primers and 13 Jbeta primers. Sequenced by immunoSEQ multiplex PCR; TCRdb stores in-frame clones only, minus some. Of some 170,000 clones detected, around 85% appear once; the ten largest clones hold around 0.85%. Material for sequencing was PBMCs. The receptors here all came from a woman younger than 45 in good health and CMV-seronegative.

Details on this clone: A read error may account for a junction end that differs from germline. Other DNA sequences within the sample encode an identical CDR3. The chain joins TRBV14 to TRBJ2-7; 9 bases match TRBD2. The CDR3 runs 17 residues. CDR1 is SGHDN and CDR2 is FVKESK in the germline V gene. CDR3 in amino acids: CASSQGLLRGGNYEQYF. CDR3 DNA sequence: TGTGCCAGTAGCCAAGGCCTCTTGCGGGGGGGGAACTACGAGCAGTACTTC.

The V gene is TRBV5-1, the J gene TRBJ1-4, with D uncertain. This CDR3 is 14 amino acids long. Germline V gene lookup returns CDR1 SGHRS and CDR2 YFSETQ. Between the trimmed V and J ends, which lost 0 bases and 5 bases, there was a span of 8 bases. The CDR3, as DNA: TGCGCCAGCAGCTTGGGACAAGACAATGAAAAACTGTTTTTT. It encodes CASSLGQDNEKLFF. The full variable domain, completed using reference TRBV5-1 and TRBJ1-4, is KAGVTQTPRYLIKTRGQQVTLSCSPISGHRSVSWYQQTPGQGLQFLFEYFSETQRNKGNFPGRFSGRQFSNSRSEMNVSTLELGDSALYLCASSLGQDNEKLFFGSGTQLSVL.

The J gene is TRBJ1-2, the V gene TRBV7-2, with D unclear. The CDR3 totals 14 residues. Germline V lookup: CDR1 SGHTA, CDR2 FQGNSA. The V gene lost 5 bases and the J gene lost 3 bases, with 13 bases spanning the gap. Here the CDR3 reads CASSPRREDYGYTF. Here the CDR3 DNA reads TGTGCCAGCAGCCCACGGCGGGAGGACTATGGCTACACCTTC.

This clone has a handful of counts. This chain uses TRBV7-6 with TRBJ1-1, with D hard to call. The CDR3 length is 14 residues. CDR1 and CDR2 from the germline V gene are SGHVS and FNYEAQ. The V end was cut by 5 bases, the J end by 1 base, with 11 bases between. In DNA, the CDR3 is TGTGCCAGCAGCGCACATACCGAGAACACTGAAGCTTTCTTT. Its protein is CASSAHTENTEAFF. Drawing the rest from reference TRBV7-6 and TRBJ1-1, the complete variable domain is GAGVSQSPRYKVTKRGQDVALRCDPISGHVSLYWYRQALGQGPEFLTYFNYEAQQDKSGLPNDRFSAERPEGSISTLTIQRTEQRDSAMYRCASSAHTENTEAFFGQGTRLTVV.

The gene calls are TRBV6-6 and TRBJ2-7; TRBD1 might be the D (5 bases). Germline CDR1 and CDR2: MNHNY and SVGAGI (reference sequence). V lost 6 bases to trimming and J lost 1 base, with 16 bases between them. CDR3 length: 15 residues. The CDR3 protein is CASSRRVGDSYEQYF. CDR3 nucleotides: TGTGCCAGCAGCCGCAGGGTCGGAGATTCCTACGAGCAGTACTTC.

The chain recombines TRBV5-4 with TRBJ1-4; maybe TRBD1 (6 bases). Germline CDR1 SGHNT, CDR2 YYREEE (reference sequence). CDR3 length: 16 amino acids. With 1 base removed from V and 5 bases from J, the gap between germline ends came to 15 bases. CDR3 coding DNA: TGTGCCAGCAGCTTGAGTGGCAGGGGATCGAATGAAAAACTGTTTTTT. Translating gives CASSLSGRGSNEKLFF.

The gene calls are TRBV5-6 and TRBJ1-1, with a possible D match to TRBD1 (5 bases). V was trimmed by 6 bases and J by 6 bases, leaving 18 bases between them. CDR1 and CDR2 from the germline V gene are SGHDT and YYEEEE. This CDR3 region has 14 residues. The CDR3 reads CASTLGALRAEAFF. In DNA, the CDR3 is TGTGCCAGCACCCTAGGGGCCCTCCGGGCTGAAGCTTTCTTT. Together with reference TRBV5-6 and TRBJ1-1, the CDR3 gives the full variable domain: DAGVTQSPTHLIKTRGQQVTLRCSPKSGHDTVSWYQQALGQGPQFIFQYYEEEERQRGNFPDRFSGHQFPNYSSELNVNALLLGDSALYLCASTLGALRAEAFFGQGTRLTVV.

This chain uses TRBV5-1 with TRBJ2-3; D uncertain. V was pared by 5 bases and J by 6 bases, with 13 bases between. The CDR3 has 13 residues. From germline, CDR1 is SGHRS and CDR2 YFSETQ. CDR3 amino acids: CASRSQMRDTQYF. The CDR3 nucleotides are TGCGCCAGCAGGTCTCAAATGAGGGATACGCAGTATTTT.

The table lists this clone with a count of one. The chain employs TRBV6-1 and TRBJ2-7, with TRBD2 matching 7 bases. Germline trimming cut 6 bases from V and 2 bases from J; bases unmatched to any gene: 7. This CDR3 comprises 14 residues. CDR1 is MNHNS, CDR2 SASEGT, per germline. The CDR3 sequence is CASRPLATPYEQYF. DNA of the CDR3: TGTGCCAGCAGGCCACTAGCGACACCCTACGAGCAGTACTTC.

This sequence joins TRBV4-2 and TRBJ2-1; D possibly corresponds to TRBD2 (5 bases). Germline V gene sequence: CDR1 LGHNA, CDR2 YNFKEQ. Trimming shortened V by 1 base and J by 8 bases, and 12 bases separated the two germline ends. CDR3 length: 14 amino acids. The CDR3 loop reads CASSQVGSGYEQFF. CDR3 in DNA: TGTGCCAGCAGCCAAGTTGGGTCGGGATATGAGCAGTTCTTC.

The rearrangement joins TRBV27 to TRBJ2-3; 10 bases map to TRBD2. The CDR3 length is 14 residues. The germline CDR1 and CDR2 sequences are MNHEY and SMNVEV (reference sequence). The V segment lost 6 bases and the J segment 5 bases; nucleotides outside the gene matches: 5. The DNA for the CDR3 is TGTGCCAGCAGATCTAGCGGGAGAGGAGATACGCAGTATTTT. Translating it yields CASRSSGRGDTQYF.

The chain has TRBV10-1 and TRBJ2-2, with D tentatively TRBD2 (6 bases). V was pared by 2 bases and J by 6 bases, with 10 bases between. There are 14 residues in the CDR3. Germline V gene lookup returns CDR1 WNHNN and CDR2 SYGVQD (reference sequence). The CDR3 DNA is TGCGCCAGCAGTGAGAGAGGGAGGCCCGGGGAGCTGTTTTTT. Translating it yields CASSERGRPGELFF.

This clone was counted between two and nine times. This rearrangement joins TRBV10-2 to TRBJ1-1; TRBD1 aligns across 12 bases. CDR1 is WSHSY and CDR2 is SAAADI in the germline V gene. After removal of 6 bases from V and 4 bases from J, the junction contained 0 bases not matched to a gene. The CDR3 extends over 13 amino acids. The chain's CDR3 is CASRGQGATEAFF. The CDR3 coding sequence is TGCGCCAGCAGGGGACAGGGGGCCACTGAAGCTTTCTTT.

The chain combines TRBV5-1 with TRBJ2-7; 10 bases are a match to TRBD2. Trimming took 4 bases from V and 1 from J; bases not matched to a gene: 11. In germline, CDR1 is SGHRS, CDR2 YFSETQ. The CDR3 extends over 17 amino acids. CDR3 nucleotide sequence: TGCGCCAGCAGCGAGTCTTCCCGAGCGGGGGGGTCCTACGAGCAGTACTTC. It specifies CASSESSRAGGSYEQYF.

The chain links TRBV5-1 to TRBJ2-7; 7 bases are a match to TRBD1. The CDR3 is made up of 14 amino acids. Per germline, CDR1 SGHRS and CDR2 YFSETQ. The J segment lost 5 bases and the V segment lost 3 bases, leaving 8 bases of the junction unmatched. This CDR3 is CASSSDRVVNEQYF. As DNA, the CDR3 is TGCGCCAGCAGCTCTGACAGGGTAGTAAACGAGCAGTACTTC.

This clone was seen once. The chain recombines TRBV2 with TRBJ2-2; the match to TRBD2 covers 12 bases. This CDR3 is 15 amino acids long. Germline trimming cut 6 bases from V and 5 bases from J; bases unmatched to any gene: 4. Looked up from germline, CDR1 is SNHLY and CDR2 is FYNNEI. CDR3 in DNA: TGTGCCAGCAGGACTAGCGGGAGCACTACCGGGGAGCTGTTTTTT. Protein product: CASRTSGSTTGELFF.

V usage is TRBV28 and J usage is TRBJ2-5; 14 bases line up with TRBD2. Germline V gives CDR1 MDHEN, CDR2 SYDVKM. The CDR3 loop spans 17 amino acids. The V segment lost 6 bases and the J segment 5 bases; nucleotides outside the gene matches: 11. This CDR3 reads CASSLGLAGATGETQYF. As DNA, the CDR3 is TGTGCCAGCAGCCTGGGACTAGCGGGAGCGACTGGGGAGACCCAGTACTTC.

The CDR3 sequence is CASSSRGVVGPQEQFF. The CDR3 nucleotides are TGTGCCAGCAGTTCCCGGGGGGTAGTGGGGCCTCAGGAGCAGTTCTTC. The V call is TRBV27, the J call TRBJ2-1, with 7 bases matching TRBD2. The V gene end was trimmed by 4 bases and the J gene end by 10 bases; junction bases not matched to a gene: 16. Per germline, CDR1 MNHEY and CDR2 SMNVEV (reference sequence). CDR3 length equals 16 residues.

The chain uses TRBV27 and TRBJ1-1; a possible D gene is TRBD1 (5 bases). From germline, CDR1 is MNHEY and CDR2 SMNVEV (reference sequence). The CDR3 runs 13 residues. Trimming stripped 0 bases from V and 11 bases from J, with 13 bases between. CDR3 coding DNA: TGTGCCAGCAGTTTATCGAACAGGCGGATGGCTTTCTTT. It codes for CASSLSNRRMAFF.

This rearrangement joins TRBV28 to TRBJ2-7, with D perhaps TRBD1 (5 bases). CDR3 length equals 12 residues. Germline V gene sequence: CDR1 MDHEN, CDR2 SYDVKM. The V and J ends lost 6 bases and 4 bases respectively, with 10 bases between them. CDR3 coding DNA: TGTGCCAGCAGAGGACAAACTTACGAGCAGTACTTC. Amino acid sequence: CASRGQTYEQYF.

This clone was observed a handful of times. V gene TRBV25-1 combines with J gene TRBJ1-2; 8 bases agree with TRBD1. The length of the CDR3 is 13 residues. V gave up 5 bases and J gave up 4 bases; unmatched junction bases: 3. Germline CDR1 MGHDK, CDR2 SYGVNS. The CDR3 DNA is TGTGCCAGCAGTCCTACAGGGGGCTATGGCTACACCTTC. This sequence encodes CASSPTGGYGYTF.

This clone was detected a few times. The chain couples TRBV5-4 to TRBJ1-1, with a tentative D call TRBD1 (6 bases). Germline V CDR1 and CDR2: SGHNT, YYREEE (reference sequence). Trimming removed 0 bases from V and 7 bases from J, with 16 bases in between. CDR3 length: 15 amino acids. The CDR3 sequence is CASSLVVSGDIEAFF. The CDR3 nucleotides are TGTGCCAGCAGCTTGGTGGTATCAGGGGACATTGAAGCTTTCTTT.

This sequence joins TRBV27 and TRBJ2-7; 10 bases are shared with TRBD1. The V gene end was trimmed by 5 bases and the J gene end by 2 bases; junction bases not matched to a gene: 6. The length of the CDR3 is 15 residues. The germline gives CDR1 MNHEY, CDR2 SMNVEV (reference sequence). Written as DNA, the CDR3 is TGTGCCAGCAGTCCAGACAGGGGGCCTGCCTACGAGCAGTACTTC. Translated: CASSPDRGPAYEQYF.

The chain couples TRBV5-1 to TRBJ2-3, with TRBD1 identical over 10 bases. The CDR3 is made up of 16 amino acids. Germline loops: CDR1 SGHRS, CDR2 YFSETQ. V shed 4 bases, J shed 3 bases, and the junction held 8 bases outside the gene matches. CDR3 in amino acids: CASSVGQGIGTDTQYF. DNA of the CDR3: TGCGCCAGCAGCGTGGGACAGGGGATCGGGACAGATACGCAGTATTTT.

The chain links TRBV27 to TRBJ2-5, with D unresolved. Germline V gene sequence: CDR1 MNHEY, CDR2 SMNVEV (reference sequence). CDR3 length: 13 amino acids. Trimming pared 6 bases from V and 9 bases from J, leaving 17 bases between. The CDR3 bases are TGTGCCAGCAGCACCGGCTGGTCCGGAGCCCAGTACTTC. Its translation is CASSTGWSGAQYF.

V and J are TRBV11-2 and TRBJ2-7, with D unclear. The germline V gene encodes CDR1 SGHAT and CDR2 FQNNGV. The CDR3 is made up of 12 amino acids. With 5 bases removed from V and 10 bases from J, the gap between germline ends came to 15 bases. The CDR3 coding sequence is TGTGCCAGCAGCCTCTCCGGGTTCATCCAGTACTTC. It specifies CASSLSGFIQYF.

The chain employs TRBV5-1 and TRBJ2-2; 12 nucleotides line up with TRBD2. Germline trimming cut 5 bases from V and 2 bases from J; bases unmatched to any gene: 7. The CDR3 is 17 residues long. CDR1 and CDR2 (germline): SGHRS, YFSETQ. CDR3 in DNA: TGCGCCAGCAGAAGAACTAGCGGGGGGCCCAACACCGGGGAGCTGTTTTTT. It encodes CASRRTSGGPNTGELFF. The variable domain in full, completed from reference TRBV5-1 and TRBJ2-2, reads KAGVTQTPRYLIKTRGQQVTLSCSPISGHRSVSWYQQTPGQGLQFLFEYFSETQRNKGNFPGRFSGRQFSNSRSEMNVSTLELGDSALYLCASRRTSGGPNTGELFFGEGSRLTVL.

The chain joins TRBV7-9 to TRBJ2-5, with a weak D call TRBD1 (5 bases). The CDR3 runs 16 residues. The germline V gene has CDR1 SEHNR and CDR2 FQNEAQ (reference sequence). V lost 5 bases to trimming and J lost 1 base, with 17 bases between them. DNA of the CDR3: TGTGCCAGCAGCCGTCCTATACAGGATATCCAAGAGACCCAGTACTTC. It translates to CASSRPIQDIQETQYF.

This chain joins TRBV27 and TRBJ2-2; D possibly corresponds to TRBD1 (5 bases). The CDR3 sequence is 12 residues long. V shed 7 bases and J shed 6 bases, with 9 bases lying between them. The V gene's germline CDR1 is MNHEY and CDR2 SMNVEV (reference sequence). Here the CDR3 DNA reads TGTGCCAGCACCACAGGCCCCGGGGAGCTGTTTTTT. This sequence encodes CASTTGPGELFF.

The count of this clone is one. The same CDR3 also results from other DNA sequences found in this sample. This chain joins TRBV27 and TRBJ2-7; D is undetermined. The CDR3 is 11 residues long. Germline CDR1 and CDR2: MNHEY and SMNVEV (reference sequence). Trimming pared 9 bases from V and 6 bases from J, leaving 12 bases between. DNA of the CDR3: TGTGCCAGTAGTCTCTCCGGCGAGCAGTACTTC. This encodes CASSLSGEQYF.

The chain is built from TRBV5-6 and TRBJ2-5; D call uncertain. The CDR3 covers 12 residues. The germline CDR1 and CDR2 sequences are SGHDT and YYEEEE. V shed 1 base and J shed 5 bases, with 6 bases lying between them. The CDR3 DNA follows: TGTGCCAGCAGCTTGTCCCGGGAGACCCAGTACTTC. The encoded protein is CASSLSRETQYF.